This TCR beta chain was obtained from a study of blood T cell repertoires in COVID-19. Overall study: Both acute and convalescent COVID-19 samples were obtained from the United States, Italy and Spain. Sources were T cells, B-cell-depleted T cells, or PBMCs; the material itself was cDNA or gDNA.

Trimming shortened V by 5 bases and J by 5 bases, and 13 bases separated the two germline ends. CDR3 length equals 13 residues. Germline CDR1 is SGHNT and CDR2 is YYREEE (reference sequence). Original processing notes: It was from reference gene primer amplification that nucleated cell counts were estimated. Sequencing was performed with immunoSEQ multiplex PCR; in TCRdb, only in-frame clones are kept and a portion is missing. V and J calls and clone size are copied from that table; D and trimming were computed from the DNA. The sample has roughly 50,000 clones; 75% to 95% are singletons. The sequenced material came from peripheral blood. The V gene is TRBV5-4, the J gene TRBJ2-5; possibly TRBD1 for D (6 bases). The sequence derives from a man aged 45-65 years with active COVID-19. The DNA of the CDR3 is TGTGCCAGCAGGTATTGGGGGCGGGAGACCCAGTACTTC. It is translated as CASRYWGRETQYF.